The 21 T cell receptor beta chains presented below share a single source sample, sequenced in a study of shared clonotypes between healthy human individuals. Assay used: immunoSEQ multiplex PCR; TCRdb lists only in-frame clones, some missing. The sample yields approximately 1,500,000 clones, 98% seen once. The sample taken for sequencing was naive CD4+ T cells sorted from blood. Subset meaning: CD45RA+ positively selected. Every receptor here comes from a man between 25 and 39 years old in good health.

The CDR3 DNA follows: TGTGCCAGCAGCCAAGCTATTGGGACTAGCGGATACAATGAGCAGTTCTTC. Encoded protein: CASSQAIGTSGYNEQFF. The chain is built from TRBV14 and TRBJ2-1; TRBD2 agrees at 11 bases. This CDR3 spans 17 amino acids. The V gene's germline CDR1 is SGHDN and CDR2 FVKESK. J lost 4 bases, V lost 1 base, and 6 bases had no gene match.

The genes are TRBV4-2 and TRBJ2-7; 8 bases map to TRBD2. The CDR3 contains 15 residues. V shed 4 bases and J 3 bases; nucleotides not matched to a gene: 8. CDR1 is LGHNA and CDR2 is YNFKEQ in the germline V gene. The CDR3 spells CASSPHLSGGYEQYF. CDR3 nucleotide sequence: TGTGCCAGCAGCCCACACTTGAGCGGGGGCTACGAGCAGTACTTC.

For the CDR3, the DNA is TGTGCCAGTAGTGACTCAGGGGGAAACACCATATATTTT. Amino acid sequence: CASSDSGGNTIYF. The chain combines TRBV19 with TRBJ1-3; tentative D call: TRBD1 (5 bases). V was clipped by 5 bases and J by 4 bases, with 9 bases between them. This CDR3 has 13 residues. CDR1 and CDR2 (germline): LNHDA, SQIVND (reference sequence).

The count of this clone is one. CDR3 residues: CASSFGSGELFF. The CDR3 region has the DNA TGTGCCAGCAGCTTCGGGTCGGGGGAGCTGTTTTTT. V and J are TRBV7-2 and TRBJ2-2; the D is unclear. Trimming stripped 3 bases from V and 8 bases from J, with 7 bases between. This CDR3 spans 12 amino acids. CDR1 and CDR2 (germline): SGHTA, FQGNSA.

The V gene is TRBV19, the J gene TRBJ1-5; 7 bases match TRBD1. CDR1 LNHDA and CDR2 SQIVND come from the germline V gene (reference sequence). There are 19 residues in the CDR3. After removal of 5 bases from V and 0 bases from J, the junction contained 16 bases not matched to a gene. In DNA, the CDR3 is TGTGCCAGTAGTTCTCTGATCCCTCCGACAGGGAATAGCAATCAGCCCCAGCATTTT. It translates to CASSSLIPPTGNSNQPQHF.

The rearrangement uses TRBV7-9 and TRBJ2-7, with D possibly being TRBD2 (7 bases). The CDR3 has 16 residues. Germline values: CDR1 SEHNR, CDR2 FQNEAQ (reference sequence). V shed 1 base and J shed 5 bases, with 18 bases lying between them. The CDR3 coding sequence is TGTGCCAGCAGCTTAGGGACAGTTGTCGGGGGGAACGAGCAGTACTTC. Translated: CASSLGTVVGGNEQYF.

The V gene is TRBV7-6, the J gene TRBJ2-7; a possible D gene is TRBD2 (6 bases). Trimming shortened V by 11 bases and J by 2 bases, and 16 bases separated the two germline ends. This CDR3 has 13 residues. The germline gives CDR1 SGHVS, CDR2 FNYEAQ. In DNA form, the CDR3 reads TGTGCCGTATCCCGTGGGACTGCCTACGAGCAGTACTTC. It specifies CAVSRGTAYEQYF.

The chain employs TRBV5-1 and TRBJ1-2; unclear D gene. Trimming stripped 4 bases from V and 0 bases from J, with 10 bases between. This CDR3 comprises 14 residues. From germline, CDR1 is SGHRS and CDR2 YFSETQ. As DNA, the CDR3 is TGCGCCAGCAGCCCCCCCGCGGCTAACTATGGCTACACCTTC. Its translation is CASSPPAANYGYTF.

This clone was picked up one time. The sample holds other DNA sequences that translate to the same CDR3. J is TRBJ2-5 and V is TRBV18; 8 positions agree with TRBD1. CDR3 size: 13 residues. In germline, CDR1 is KGHSH, CDR2 LQKENI. J was trimmed by 5 bases and V by 6 bases; bases with no gene match: 5. The CDR3 protein is CASSPDREETQYF. The CDR3 nucleotides are TGTGCCAGCTCTCCGGACAGGGAGGAGACCCAGTACTTC.

This clone has a single count. The CDR3 loop is CASSPGTENYGYTF. The CDR3 DNA follows: TGTGCCAGCAGCCCCGGGACAGAAAACTATGGCTACACCTTC. V gene TRBV14 combines with J gene TRBJ1-2, with TRBD1 matching 7 bases. In germline, CDR1 is SGHDN, CDR2 FVKESK. V lost 4 bases and J lost 2; bases outside the gene matches: 4. The CDR3 loop spans 14 amino acids.

A word on this clone: This sample includes further DNA sequences coding for the same CDR3. CDR3 protein: CASSQRWGSNQPQHF. In nucleotides, the CDR3 is TGTGCCAGCAGCCAACGATGGGGCAGCAATCAGCCCCAGCATTTT. The chain links TRBV7-8 to TRBJ1-5; D is perhaps TRBD1 (5 bases). V lost 5 bases and J lost 1, with 12 bases in between. The CDR3 has 15 residues. Germline V gene lookup returns CDR1 SGHVS and CDR2 FQNEAQ. The full variable domain, its missing parts supplied by reference TRBV7-8 and TRBJ1-5, is GAGVSQSPRYKVAKRGQDVALRCDPISGHVSLFWYQQALGQGPEFLTYFQNEAQLDKSGLPSDRFFAERPEGSVSTLKIQRTQQEDSAVYLCASSQRWGSNQPQHFGDGTRLSIL.

V is TRBV28 and J is TRBJ1-2; the D is unclear. Trimming left V 11 bases short and J 8 bases short, with 21 bases between. The germline gives CDR1 MDHEN, CDR2 SYDVKM. The CDR3 contains 13 residues. The CDR3 coding sequence is TGTGCCGTAGACGGGCAGGCAATCCGGGGCTACACCTTC. Translation: CAVDGQAIRGYTF.

The chain joins TRBV4-3 to TRBJ2-1; weak D call: TRBD1 (6 bases). V lost 1 base and J lost 0, with 16 bases in between. This CDR3 comprises 18 residues. Per the germline V gene, CDR1 is LGHNA and CDR2 is YSLEER. The CDR3 sequence is CASSQVYRAGSSYNEQFF. DNA of the CDR3: TGCGCCAGCAGCCAAGTTTACAGGGCTGGGAGCTCCTACAATGAGCAGTTCTTC.

The chain uses TRBV5-1 and TRBJ2-2, with D perhaps TRBD1 (5 bases). Trimming removed 7 bases at V and 5 bases at J, with 18 bases between. This CDR3 has 15 residues. Germline V gene data show CDR1 as SGHRS and CDR2 as YFSETQ. The CDR3 DNA is TGCGCCAGCCGCGCGAAAGCAGGGTCAACCGGGGAGCTGTTTTTT. Its translation is CASRAKAGSTGELFF.

J is TRBJ1-1 and V is TRBV23-1; no reliable D call. Being an ORF, TRBV23-1 has a function that is uncertain. This CDR3 is 12 amino acids long. Trimming shortened V by 4 bases and J by 0 bases, and 3 bases separated the two germline ends. CDR3 loop: CASSLLNTEAFF. The CDR3 region has the DNA TGCGCCAGCAGTCTATTGAACACTGAAGCTTTCTTT.

This rearrangement joins TRBV5-4 to TRBJ2-2, with unresolved D. The CDR3 is 15 amino acids. The germline V gene has CDR1 SGHNT and CDR2 YYREEE (reference sequence). V was shortened by 2 bases and J by 5 bases, with 13 bases between the two germline ends. CDR3 DNA: TGTGCCAGCAGCTTATCCCAGGCCAGTACCGGGGAGCTGTTTTTT. The encoded protein is CASSLSQASTGELFF.

The rearrangement uses TRBV28 and TRBJ1-1; possible D gene TRBD1, 6 bases. The V and J ends lost 8 bases and 5 bases respectively, with 24 bases between them. CDR3 size: 16 residues. Germline V gives CDR1 MDHEN, CDR2 SYDVKM. The CDR3 loop is CASLNAGEGYRTEAFF. As DNA, the CDR3 is TGTGCCAGCCTTAATGCAGGGGAGGGGTATCGGACTGAAGCTTTCTTT.

The V call is TRBV4-3, the J call TRBJ1-2; D is possibly TRBD1 (5 bases). V was shortened by 4 bases and J by 6 bases, with 15 bases between the two germline ends. This CDR3 is built from 14 residues. Germline loops: CDR1 LGHNA, CDR2 YSLEER. Here the CDR3 DNA reads TGCGCCAGCAGCCGGGGCCAAGGGAGGGATGGCTACACCTTC. This translates into CASSRGQGRDGYTF.

This sequence joins TRBV6-1 and TRBJ2-5; unclear D gene. V was clipped by 11 bases and J by 7 bases, with 17 bases between them. Germline V gives CDR1 MNHNS, CDR2 SASEGT. The CDR3 sequence is 12 residues long. The CDR3 loop reads CAGMEILGTQYF. CDR3 DNA: TGTGCCGGGATGGAGATTTTGGGGACCCAGTACTTC.

In DNA form, the CDR3 reads TGTGCCAGCAGTATGGGACACGACTACGAGCAGTACTTC. Protein: CASSMGHDYEQYF. The chain joins TRBV7-3 to TRBJ2-7; weak D call: TRBD1 (6 bases). The length of the CDR3 is 13 residues. Germline V CDR1 and CDR2: SGHTA, FQGTGA. V lost 6 bases and J 3 bases, leaving 12 bases between the germline ends.

The genes are TRBV19 and TRBJ2-5, with TRBD2 identical over 9 bases. The CDR3 spans 15 residues. The trim removed 1 base at V and 4 bases at J, leaving 4 bases unmatched. Germline V lookup: CDR1 LNHDA, CDR2 SQIVND (reference sequence). The CDR3 bases are TGTGCCAGTAGTATAGTCAGCGGGGGGAGAGAGACCCAGTACTTC. It specifies CASSIVSGGRETQYF. Variable domain in full (rest from reference TRBV19 and TRBJ2-5): DGGITQSPKYLFRKEGQNVTLSCEQNLNHDAMYWYRQDPGQGLRLIYYSQIVNDFQKGDIAEGYSVSREKKESFPLTVTSAQKNPTAFYLCASSIVSGGRETQYFGPGTRLLVL.